What follows describes a single TCR beta chain. These data come from a study of blood T cell repertoires in COVID-19. Study overall: T cells, B-cell-depleted T cells, or PBMCs provided the cDNA or gDNA that served as material.

Some clones are missing from TCRdb's copy, which holds only in-frame ones; the method was immunoSEQ multiplex PCR. Of 7,000 to 8,500 clones in the sample, about 90% are singletons; the top ten hold 6.9%. Sequencing was performed on peripheral blood. The sequence derives from a woman between 45 and 60 years old with active or convalescent COVID-19.

The CDR3 DNA reads TGTGCCAGCAAGGGGCAGTTCCTAAGCTACACCTTC. This codes for CASKGQFLSYTF. This sequence joins TRBV27 and TRBJ1-2, with D perhaps TRBD1 (5 bases). The V and J ends lost 7 bases and 9 bases respectively, with 15 bases between them. Germline V gene data show CDR1 as MNHEY and CDR2 as SMNVEV (reference sequence). This CDR3 has 12 amino acids.